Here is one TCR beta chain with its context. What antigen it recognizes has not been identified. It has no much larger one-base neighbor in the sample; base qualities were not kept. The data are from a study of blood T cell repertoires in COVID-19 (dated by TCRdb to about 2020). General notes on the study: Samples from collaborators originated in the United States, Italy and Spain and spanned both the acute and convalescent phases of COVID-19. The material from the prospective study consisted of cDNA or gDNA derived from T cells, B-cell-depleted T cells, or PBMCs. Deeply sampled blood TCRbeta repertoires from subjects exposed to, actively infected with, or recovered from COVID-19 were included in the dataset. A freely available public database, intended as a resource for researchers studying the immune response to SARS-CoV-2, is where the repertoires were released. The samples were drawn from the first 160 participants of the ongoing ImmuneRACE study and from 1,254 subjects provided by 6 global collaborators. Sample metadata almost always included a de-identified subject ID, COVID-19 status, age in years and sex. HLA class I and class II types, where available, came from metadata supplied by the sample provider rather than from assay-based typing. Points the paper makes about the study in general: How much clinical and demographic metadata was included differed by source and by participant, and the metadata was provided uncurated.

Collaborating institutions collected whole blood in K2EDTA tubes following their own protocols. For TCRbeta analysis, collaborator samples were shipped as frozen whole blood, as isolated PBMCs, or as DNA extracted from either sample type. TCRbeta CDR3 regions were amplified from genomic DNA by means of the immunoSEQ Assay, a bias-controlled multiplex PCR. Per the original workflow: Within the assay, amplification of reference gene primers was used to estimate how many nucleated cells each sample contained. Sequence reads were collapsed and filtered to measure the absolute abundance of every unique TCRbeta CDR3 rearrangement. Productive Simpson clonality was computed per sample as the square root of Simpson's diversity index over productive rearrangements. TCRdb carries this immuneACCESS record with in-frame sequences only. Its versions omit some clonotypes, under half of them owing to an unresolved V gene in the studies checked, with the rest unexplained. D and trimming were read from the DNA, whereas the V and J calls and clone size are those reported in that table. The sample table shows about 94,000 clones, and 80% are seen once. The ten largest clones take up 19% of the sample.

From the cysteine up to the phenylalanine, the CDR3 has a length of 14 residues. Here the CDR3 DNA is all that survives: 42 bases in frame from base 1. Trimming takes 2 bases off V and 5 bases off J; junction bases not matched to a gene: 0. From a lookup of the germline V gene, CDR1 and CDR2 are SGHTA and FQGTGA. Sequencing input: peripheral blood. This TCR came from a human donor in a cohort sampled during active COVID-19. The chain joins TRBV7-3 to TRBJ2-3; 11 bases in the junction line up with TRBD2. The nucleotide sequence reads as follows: TGTGCCAGCAGCTTAGGACTAGCGGGAGATACGCAGTATTTT. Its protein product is CASSLGLAGDTQYF.